The clone carrying this T cell receptor (beta chain) has just a few counts. What it recognizes is unknown. Germline V gives CDR1 LNHDA, CDR2 SQIVND (reference sequence). CDR3 length: 16 residues. The V segment lost 0 bases and the J segment 1 base; nucleotides outside the gene matches: 2. The data are from a study of early T cells in non-severe SARS-CoV-2 infection. Across the study: The sequenced material was bulk RNA from unsorted whole blood, and its chains were unpaired. Study-wide results and limits: Anti-spike CD8 responses were favored in VDJdb matching, and private and CD4 specificities were missed.

As part of library construction, unique molecular identifiers were attached to individual cDNA molecules. TCRdb reanalysed the 5' RACE reads using MiXCR and keeps one entry per CDR3 protein. The data show roughly 80,000 distinct CDR3 sequences, over 13% seen once. The sequence came from an adult who was a healthcare worker with PCR-confirmed SARS-CoV-2 infection or an uninfected control (not recorded which). The chain recombines TRBV19 with TRBJ2-1; 8 bases are a match to TRBD2. The sample consisted of whole blood. The CDR3 protein is CASSIDLAGSYNEQFF. The CDR3 bases are TGTGCCAGTAGTATAGATTTAGCGGGGTCCTACAATGAGCAGTTCTTC.